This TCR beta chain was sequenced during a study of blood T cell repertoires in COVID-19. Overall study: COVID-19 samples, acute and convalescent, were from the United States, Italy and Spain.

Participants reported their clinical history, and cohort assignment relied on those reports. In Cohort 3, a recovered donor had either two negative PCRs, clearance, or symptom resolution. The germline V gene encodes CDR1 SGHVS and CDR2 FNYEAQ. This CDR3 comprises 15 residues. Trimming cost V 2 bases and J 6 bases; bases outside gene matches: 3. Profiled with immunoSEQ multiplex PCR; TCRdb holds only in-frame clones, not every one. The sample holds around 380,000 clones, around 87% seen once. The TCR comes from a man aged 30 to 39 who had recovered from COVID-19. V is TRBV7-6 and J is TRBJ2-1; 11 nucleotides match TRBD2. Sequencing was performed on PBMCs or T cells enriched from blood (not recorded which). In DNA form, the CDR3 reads TGTGCCAGCAGCTTAACCCTAGCGGGGGGCAATGAGCAGTTCTTC. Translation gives CASSLTLAGGNEQFF.